This T cell receptor (beta chain) was retrieved from a study of blood T cell repertoires in COVID-19. Study as a whole: Spain, Italy and the United States supplied samples that represented acute and convalescent COVID-19. Sources were T cells, B-cell-depleted T cells, or PBMCs; the material itself was cDNA or gDNA.

Under the authors' procedure: Cell counts per sample came from amplifying reference gene primers. The data were produced by immunoSEQ multiplex PCR, yet TCRdb's version contains in-frame clones alone and is incomplete. V and J calls and clone size are given by that table; D and trimming were obtained from the DNA. The table records 45,000 to 65,000 clones, 90% of them present only once. This clone was observed a few times. Trimming pared 5 bases from V and 2 bases from J, leaving 14 bases between. Germline loops: CDR1 SGHTA, CDR2 FQGTGA. The CDR3 totals 15 residues. The chain uses TRBV7-3 and TRBJ2-3; D is perhaps TRBD1 (6 bases). The sample was peripheral blood. The sequence derives from a woman aged 80 or older with acute or convalescent COVID-19. CDR3 in amino acids: CASSHGQGYTDTQYF. The CDR3 nucleotides read TGTGCCAGCAGCCATGGGCAGGGGTACACAGATACGCAGTATTTT. The full variable domain, with the rest looked up from reference TRBV7-3 and TRBJ2-3, is GAGVSQTPSNKVTEKGKYVELRCDPISGHTALYWYRQSLGQGPEFLIYFQGTGAADDSGLPNDRFFAVRPEGSVSTLKIQRTERGDSAVYLCASSHGQGYTDTQYFGPGTRLTVL.